The 30 T cell receptor beta chains below were found in one sample sequenced in a study of memory CD4+ T cells and cytomegalovirus serostatus. Generated by immunoSEQ multiplex PCR, the TCRdb table keeps only in-frame clones and is missing some. The sample consists of approximately 63,000 clones, around 80% of them appearing once. Single viable CD3+CD4+CD8-CD45RO+ cells were sorted as the memory CD4+ T cells. Sequenced: memory CD4+ T cells from blood. The receptors here all came from an adult in good health and CMV-seronegative. Some clones in this sample may be carry-over from other donors' samples.

This clone was picked up a small number of times. The chain employs TRBV2 and TRBJ1-5, with unresolved D. V was shortened by 4 bases and J by 8 bases, with 15 bases between the two germline ends. Germline CDR1 and CDR2: SNHLY and FYNNEI. The CDR3 has 14 residues. In DNA, the CDR3 is TGTGCCAGCAGTGTCGGCGGAGGGTTTGAGCCCCAGCATTTT. Its translation is CASSVGGGFEPQHF.

Worth noting for this clone: Additional DNA sequences in this sample encode the identical CDR3. V and J are TRBV18 and TRBJ2-5; D remains ambiguous. V was shortened by 6 bases and J by 1 base, with 9 bases between the two germline ends. This CDR3 has 13 amino acids. The germline gives CDR1 KGHSH, CDR2 LQKENI. The CDR3 region is CASSPTTQETQYF. CDR3 DNA: TGTGCCAGCTCGCCGACCACCCAAGAGACCCAGTACTTC.

The rearrangement links TRBV5-1 to TRBJ1-4; D call uncertain. V lost 7 bases and J lost 7, with 5 bases in between. Looked up from germline, CDR1 is SGHRS and CDR2 is YFSETQ. This CDR3 spans 10 amino acids. Here the CDR3 reads CASGGEKLFF. CDR3 bases: TGCGCCAGCGGTGGTGAAAAACTGTTTTTT.

V gene TRBV7-9 combines with J gene TRBJ1-4; no clear D. The CDR3 totals 14 residues. Trimming pared 1 base from V and 8 bases from J, leaving 11 bases between. Germline assignment: CDR1 SEHNR and CDR2 FQNEAQ (reference sequence). CDR3 coding DNA: TGTGCCAGCAGCTTAGGCGCGGGATTGGAAAAACTGTTTTTT. Translating gives CASSLGAGLEKLFF.

Turning to this clone: Other DNA sequences in this sample translate to the same CDR3. The CDR3 loop reads CASSLGVAGNYGYTF. The CDR3 coding sequence is TGTGCCAGCAGCTTAGGAGTCGCGGGTAACTATGGCTACACCTTC. The J gene is TRBJ1-2, the V gene TRBV7-9; D remains unclear. V was clipped by 1 base and J by 1 base, with 10 bases between them. CDR3 size: 15 residues. CDR1 SEHNR and CDR2 FQNEAQ come from the germline V gene (reference sequence).

The chain joins TRBV18 to TRBJ1-3, with a tentative D call TRBD1 (5 bases). Germline V lookup: CDR1 KGHSH, CDR2 LQKENI. This CDR3 region has 15 residues. The ends were cut back, 4 bases at V and 1 base at J, with 11 bases in the middle. The CDR3 here is CASSLLDSSGNTIYF. Here the CDR3 DNA reads TGTGCCAGCTCACTCCTAGACAGTTCTGGAAACACCATATATTTT.

The chain recombines TRBV7-3 with TRBJ2-3, with D hard to call. The V gene's germline CDR1 is SGHTA and CDR2 FQGTGA. Trimming took off 4 bases at V and 6 bases at J, with 11 bases between the two ends. The CDR3 loop spans 13 amino acids. CDR3 coding DNA: TGTGCCAGCAGCTCGGTTGGGTGGGATACGCAGTATTTT. Residues: CASSSVGWDTQYF.

Comments on this clone: An end of the junction does not agree with germline; a read error may underlie this. The sample contains more than one DNA sequence encoding this CDR3. The rearrangement links TRBV7-2 to TRBJ2-3; D remains ambiguous. Germline CDR1 reads SGHTA; CDR2 reads FQGNSA. CDR3 length equals 15 residues. The CDR3, as DNA: TGTGCCAGCAGTTTAGCCCCTGGTAGCACAGATACGCAGTATTTT. Amino acid sequence: CASSLAPGSTDTQYF. Based on the CDR3 plus reference TRBV7-2 and TRBJ2-3, the full variable domain is GAGVSQSPSNKVTEKGKDVELRCDPISGHTALYWYRQSLGQGLEFLIYFQGNSAPDKSGLPSDRFSAERTGGSVSTLTIQRTQQEDSAVYLCASSLAPGSTDTQYFGPGTRLTVL.

The chain has TRBV29-1 and TRBJ1-2; 7 bases align to TRBD1. The CDR3 has 11 residues. Germline values: CDR1 SQVTM, CDR2 ANQGSEA. Germline trimming cut 4 bases from V and 8 bases from J; bases unmatched to any gene: 4. Here the CDR3 reads CSVATGRGYTF. Here the CDR3 DNA reads TGCAGCGTTGCGACAGGGAGGGGCTACACCTTC.

The chain has TRBV6-1 and TRBJ2-7; 8 nucleotides agree with TRBD2. Germline V gives CDR1 MNHNS, CDR2 SASEGT. V dropped 6 bases and J dropped 8; count of bases not matched to a gene: 9. The CDR3 is 13 residues long. This CDR3 reads CASSADGRAQQYF. The DNA of the CDR3 is TGTGCCAGCAGCGCGGACGGGAGGGCTCAGCAGTACTTC.

This chain joins TRBV6-1 and TRBJ1-3, with 10 bases identical to TRBD1. The V gene's germline CDR1 is MNHNS and CDR2 SASEGT. The CDR3 extends over 15 amino acids. The junction had 5 bases not matched to a gene; V was cut back by 5 bases and J by 4 bases. DNA for the CDR3: TGTGCCAGCAGTCGCGGACAGGGGGAAGGAAACACCATATATTTT. Its protein product is CASSRGQGEGNTIYF.

This rearrangement joins TRBV5-6 to TRBJ2-5; D is undetermined. The germline V gene encodes CDR1 SGHDT and CDR2 YYEEEE. The CDR3 length is 14 residues. The ends were cut back, 0 bases at V and 5 bases at J, with 11 bases in the middle. The CDR3 DNA sequence: TGTGCCAGCAGCTTGGGGAGTTGGCTGGAGACCCAGTACTTC. It specifies CASSLGSWLETQYF.

This clone occurred a few times. This rearrangement joins TRBV4-1 to TRBJ2-7; D might be TRBD1 (6 bases). Between the trimmed V and J ends, which lost 5 bases and 1 base, there was a span of 15 bases. The CDR3 runs to 15 residues. From germline, CDR1 is MGHRA and CDR2 YSYEKL. CDR3 residues: CASSKQGPRSYEQYF. In DNA, the CDR3 is TGCGCCAGCAGCAAACAGGGCCCGAGATCCTACGAGCAGTACTTC.

The chain joins TRBV9 to TRBJ1-2, with a tentative D call TRBD1 (5 bases). CDR3 length: 15 amino acids. From germline, CDR1 is SGDLS and CDR2 YYNGEE. V was clipped by 3 bases and J by 2 bases, with 14 bases between them. CDR3 in amino acids: CASSGAGRINYGYTF. For the CDR3, the DNA is TGTGCCAGCAGCGGGGCAGGGAGGATAAACTATGGCTACACCTTC.

The chain has TRBV18 and TRBJ1-2; 11 bases agree with TRBD1. Germline V gene data show CDR1 as KGHSH and CDR2 as LQKENI. Trimming cost V 3 bases and J 2 bases; bases outside gene matches: 8. The CDR3 length is 17 residues. The DNA for the CDR3 is TGTGCCAGCTCACCCTGGACAGGGGGCGAGTCCAACTATGGCTACACCTTC. Translating it yields CASSPWTGGESNYGYTF.

This clone has just one count. The gene calls are TRBV9 and TRBJ1-6, with no clear D. V was trimmed by 4 bases and J by 6 bases, leaving 8 bases between them. Germline values: CDR1 SGDLS, CDR2 YYNGEE. CDR3 length equals 13 residues. CDR3 coding DNA: TGTGCCAGCAGCCCGCAGCCTAATTCACCCCTCCACTTT. Its protein product is CASSPQPNSPLHF.

This clone showed up just once. V is TRBV27 and J is TRBJ2-7; D possibly corresponds to TRBD1 (6 bases). V was pared by 5 bases and J by 2 bases, with 10 bases between. Germline CDR1 reads MNHEY; CDR2 reads SMNVEV (reference sequence). The CDR3 has 13 residues. The CDR3 spells CASSRDKAYEQYF. The DNA of the CDR3 is TGTGCCAGCAGTCGGGACAAGGCCTACGAGCAGTACTTC.

The chain is built from TRBV5-1 and TRBJ2-3; TRBD2 matches at 10 bases. Germline assignment: CDR1 SGHRS and CDR2 YFSETQ. Trimming at V came to 1 base and at J to 1 base, leaving 6 bases not matched to a gene. The CDR3 has 17 residues. CDR3 nucleotides: TGCGCCAGCAGCTTGAGTCTAGCGGGGGCTCGCACAGATACGCAGTATTTT. It encodes CASSLSLAGARTDTQYF. Complete variable domain (other parts from reference TRBV5-1 and TRBJ2-3): KAGVTQTPRYLIKTRGQQVTLSCSPISGHRSVSWYQQTPGQGLQFLFEYFSETQRNKGNFPGRFSGRQFSNSRSEMNVSTLELGDSALYLCASSLSLAGARTDTQYFGPGTRLTVL.

The V gene is TRBV5-6, the J gene TRBJ1-5; 10 nucleotides match TRBD1. V trimming: 4 bases; J trimming: 6 bases; junction bases outside the gene matches: 4. The CDR3 totals 14 residues. The germline V gene has CDR1 SGHDT and CDR2 YYEEEE. The CDR3 reads CASSMGQGTQPQHF. The CDR3 region has the DNA TGTGCCAGCAGCATGGGACAGGGGACTCAGCCCCAGCATTTT.

The V call is TRBV4-1, the J call TRBJ1-3, with D uncertain. The CDR3 loop spans 13 amino acids. The V gene's germline CDR1 is MGHRA and CDR2 YSYEKL. V lost 7 bases and J lost 4, with 11 bases in between. The CDR3 sequence: CASTRVGGNTIYF. The CDR3 DNA reads TGCGCCAGCACCCGGGTGGGCGGAAACACCATATATTTT.

The V and J genes are TRBV6-5 and TRBJ2-7, with TRBD1 matching 7 bases. The trim removed 6 bases at V and 2 bases at J, leaving 7 bases unmatched. The CDR3 runs 14 residues. Looked up from germline, CDR1 is MNHEY and CDR2 is SVGAGI. The DNA of the CDR3 is TGTGCCAGCAGCCCTACAGGGGACCCCTACGAGCAGTACTTC. This translates into CASSPTGDPYEQYF.

This chain joins TRBV6-5 and TRBJ2-2; no firm D call. This CDR3 is built from 15 residues. Trimming left V 3 bases short and J 4 bases short, with 12 bases between. CDR1 is MNHEY, CDR2 SVGAGI, per germline. The CDR3 nucleotides are TGTGCCAGCAGTTATTCGATCGTCGGCACCGGGGAGCTGTTTTTT. Its protein is CASSYSIVGTGELFF.

The genes are TRBV5-4 and TRBJ2-2; D is perhaps TRBD1 (5 bases). The V gene's germline CDR1 is SGHNT and CDR2 YYREEE (reference sequence). Deletions cut 4 bases from V and 7 bases from J, with 11 bases between. CDR3 length equals 13 residues. The CDR3 coding sequence is TGTGCCAGCAGCCGACAGTTCCGCGGGGAGCTGTTTTTT. As protein: CASSRQFRGELFF.

The chain is built from TRBV28 and TRBJ2-7; 10 bases are shared with TRBD2. V lost 6 bases to trimming and J lost 0 bases; unmatched junction nucleotides: 5. The CDR3 loop spans 15 amino acids. The germline V gene has CDR1 MDHEN and CDR2 SYDVKM. CDR3 DNA sequence: TGTGCCAGCAGGGACACTAGCGGGGCCTCCTACGAGCAGTACTTC. Translated: CASRDTSGASYEQYF.

This clone was recorded a few times. This sequence joins TRBV4-3 and TRBJ1-4; TRBD1 aligns across 7 bases. Germline CDR1 reads LGHNA; CDR2 reads YSLEER. This CDR3 contains 17 residues. Trimming removed 1 base from V and 4 bases from J; junction bases left unmatched: 9. The CDR3: CASSQGARGGGNEKLFF. The CDR3 region has the DNA TGCGCCAGCAGCCAAGGGGCCCGAGGGGGCGGTAATGAAAAACTGTTTTTT.

The rearrangement uses TRBV7-2 and TRBJ1-2; TRBD1 might be the D (5 bases). V was clipped by 7 bases and J by 4 bases, with 22 bases between them. CDR3 length: 16 residues. Germline-derived CDR1 and CDR2 are SGHTA and FQGNSA. The CDR3 reads CASKSGAGSGVYGYTF. Here the CDR3 DNA reads TGTGCCAGCAAGTCCGGGGCAGGTAGCGGAGTCTATGGCTACACCTTC.

Only a few counts were recorded for this clone. This rearrangement joins TRBV7-8 to TRBJ1-5; no firm D call. The germline V gene encodes CDR1 SGHVS and CDR2 FQNEAQ. The CDR3 has 16 amino acids. V lost 1 base and J lost 0, with 10 bases in between. CDR3 bases: TGTGCCAGCAGCTTAGGCAGTGCTTATAGCAATCAGCCCCAGCATTTT. It yields the protein CASSLGSAYSNQPQHF.

The chain uses TRBV9 and TRBJ2-3, with 12 bases matching TRBD2. CDR1 is SGDLS and CDR2 is YYNGEE in the germline V gene. The CDR3 covers 18 residues. Losses at the gene ends were 2 bases for V and 2 bases for J; bases not matched to a gene: 9. The CDR3 here is CASSVAETSGGPTDTQYF. As DNA, the CDR3 is TGTGCCAGCAGCGTGGCCGAGACTAGCGGGGGCCCCACAGATACGCAGTATTTT.

The chain has TRBV7-2 and TRBJ1-2; D might be TRBD1 (5 bases). With 1 base removed from V and 7 bases from J, the gap between germline ends came to 13 bases. CDR1 SGHTA and CDR2 FQGNSA come from the germline V gene. There are 14 residues in the CDR3. CDR3 residues: CASSLVGGNRGYTF. The CDR3 DNA reads TGTGCCAGCAGCTTAGTTGGGGGAAATCGTGGCTACACCTTC.

The chain has TRBV28 and TRBJ2-4; 7 bases agree with TRBD1. CDR3 size: 14 residues. V was pared by 8 bases and J by 3 bases, with 7 bases of the junction left unmatched. The germline V gene encodes CDR1 MDHEN and CDR2 SYDVKM. CDR3 region: CASQGVEGKNIQYF. The CDR3 DNA reads TGTGCCAGCCAGGGGGTTGAAGGCAAAAACATTCAGTACTTC.